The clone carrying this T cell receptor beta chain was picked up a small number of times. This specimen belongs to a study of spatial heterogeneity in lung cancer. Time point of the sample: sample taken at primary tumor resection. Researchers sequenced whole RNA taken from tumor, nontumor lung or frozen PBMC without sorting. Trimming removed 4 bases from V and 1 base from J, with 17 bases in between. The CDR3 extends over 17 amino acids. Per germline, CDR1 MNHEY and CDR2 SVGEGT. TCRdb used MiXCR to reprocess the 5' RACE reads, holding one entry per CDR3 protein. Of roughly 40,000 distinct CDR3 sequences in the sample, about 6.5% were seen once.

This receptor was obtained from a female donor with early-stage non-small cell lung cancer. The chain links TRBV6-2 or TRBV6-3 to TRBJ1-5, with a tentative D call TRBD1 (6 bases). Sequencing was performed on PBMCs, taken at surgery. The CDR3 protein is CASSSSWDIGSNQPQHF. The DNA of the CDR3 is TGTGCCAGCAGTTCCTCCTGGGACATTGGAAGCAATCAGCCCCAGCATTTT.